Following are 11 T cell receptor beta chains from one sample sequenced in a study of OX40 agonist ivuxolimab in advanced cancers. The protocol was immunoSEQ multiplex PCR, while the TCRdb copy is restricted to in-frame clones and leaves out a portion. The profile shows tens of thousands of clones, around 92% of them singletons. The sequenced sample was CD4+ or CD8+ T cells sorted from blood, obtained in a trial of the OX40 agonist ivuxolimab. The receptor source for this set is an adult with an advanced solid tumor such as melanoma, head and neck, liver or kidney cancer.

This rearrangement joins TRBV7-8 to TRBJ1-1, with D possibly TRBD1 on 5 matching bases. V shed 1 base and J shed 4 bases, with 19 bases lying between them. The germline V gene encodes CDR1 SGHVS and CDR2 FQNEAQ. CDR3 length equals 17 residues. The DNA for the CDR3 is TGTGCCAGCAGCTTAGTTCTGCGGAGCAGGGTGAGCACTGAAGCTTTCTTT. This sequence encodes CASSLVLRSRVSTEAFF.

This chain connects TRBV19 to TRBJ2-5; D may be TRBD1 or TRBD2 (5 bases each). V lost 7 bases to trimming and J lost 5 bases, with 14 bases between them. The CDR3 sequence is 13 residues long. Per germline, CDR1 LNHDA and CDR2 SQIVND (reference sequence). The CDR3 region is CASMGRAFETQYF. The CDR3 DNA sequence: TGTGCCAGTATGGGACGGGCTTTTGAGACCCAGTACTTC.

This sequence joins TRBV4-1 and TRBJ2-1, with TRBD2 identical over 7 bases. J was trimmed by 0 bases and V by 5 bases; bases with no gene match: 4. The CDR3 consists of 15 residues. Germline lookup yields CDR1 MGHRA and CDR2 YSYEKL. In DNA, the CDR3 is TGCGCCAGCAGCTTCCTAGCGGTCTCCTACAATGAGCAGTTCTTC. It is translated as CASSFLAVSYNEQFF.

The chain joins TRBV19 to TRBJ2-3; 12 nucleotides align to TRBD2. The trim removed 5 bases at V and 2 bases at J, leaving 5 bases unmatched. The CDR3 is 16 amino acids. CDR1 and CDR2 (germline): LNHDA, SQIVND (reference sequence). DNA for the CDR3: TGTGCCAGTAGTTCGGGACTAGCGGGTGACACAGATACGCAGTATTTT. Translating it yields CASSSGLAGDTDTQYF.

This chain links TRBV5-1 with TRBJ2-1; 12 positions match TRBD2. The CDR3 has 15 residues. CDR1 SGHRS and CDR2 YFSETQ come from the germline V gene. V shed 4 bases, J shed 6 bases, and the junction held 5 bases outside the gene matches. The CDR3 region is CASSQLAGGFNEQFF. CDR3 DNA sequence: TGCGCCAGCAGCCAACTAGCGGGAGGTTTCAATGAGCAGTTCTTC. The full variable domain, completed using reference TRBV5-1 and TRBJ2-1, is KAGVTQTPRYLIKTRGQQVTLSCSPISGHRSVSWYQQTPGQGLQFLFEYFSETQRNKGNFPGRFSGRQFSNSRSEMNVSTLELGDSALYLCASSQLAGGFNEQFFGPGTRLTVL.

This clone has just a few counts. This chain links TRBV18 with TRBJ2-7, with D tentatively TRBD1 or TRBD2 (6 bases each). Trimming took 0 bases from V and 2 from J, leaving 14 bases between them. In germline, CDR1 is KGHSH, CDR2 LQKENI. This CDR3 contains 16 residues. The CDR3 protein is CASSPPGGRTTYEQYF. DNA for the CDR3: TGTGCCAGCTCACCACCCGGGGGCAGGACCACCTACGAGCAGTACTTC.

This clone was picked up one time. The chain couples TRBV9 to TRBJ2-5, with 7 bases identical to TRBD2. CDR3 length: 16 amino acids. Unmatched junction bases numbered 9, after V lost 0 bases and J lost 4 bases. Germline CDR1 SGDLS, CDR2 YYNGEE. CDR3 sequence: CASSVGGSAGLETQYF. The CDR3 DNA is TGTGCCAGCAGCGTAGGGGGCTCAGCGGGGTTAGAGACCCAGTACTTC.

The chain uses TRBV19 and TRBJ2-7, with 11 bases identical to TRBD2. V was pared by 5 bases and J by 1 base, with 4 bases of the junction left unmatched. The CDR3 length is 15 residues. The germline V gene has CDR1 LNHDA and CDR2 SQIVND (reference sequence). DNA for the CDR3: TGTGCCAGTAGTCCTAGCGGGGGGCCTTCCTACGAGCAGTACTTC. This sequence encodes CASSPSGGPSYEQYF.

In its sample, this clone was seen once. CDR3 nucleotides: TGTGCCAGCAGCTTAGGGCTAGCGAGCTCCTACAATGAGCAGTTCTTC. Translated, it gives CASSLGLASSYNEQFF. This sequence joins TRBV7-2 and TRBJ2-1, with D possibly TRBD2 on 6 matching bases. Germline V gene sequence: CDR1 SGHTA, CDR2 FQGNSA. V was cut by 1 base and J by 0 bases, with 10 bases left in between. The CDR3 consists of 16 residues.

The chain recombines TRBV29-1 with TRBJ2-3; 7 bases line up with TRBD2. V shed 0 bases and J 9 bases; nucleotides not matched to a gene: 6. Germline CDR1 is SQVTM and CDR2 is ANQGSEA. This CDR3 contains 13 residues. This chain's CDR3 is CSVEDGGGATQYF. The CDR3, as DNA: TGCAGCGTTGAAGATGGGGGGGGTGCCACGCAGTATTTT.

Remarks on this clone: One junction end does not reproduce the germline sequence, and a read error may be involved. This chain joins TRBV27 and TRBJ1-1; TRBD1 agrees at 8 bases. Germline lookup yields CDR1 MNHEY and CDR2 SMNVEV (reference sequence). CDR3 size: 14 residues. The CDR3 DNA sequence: TGTACCAGCGCCCCCGGGACAGGTCACACTGAAGCTTTCTTT. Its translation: CTSAPGTGHTEAFF.